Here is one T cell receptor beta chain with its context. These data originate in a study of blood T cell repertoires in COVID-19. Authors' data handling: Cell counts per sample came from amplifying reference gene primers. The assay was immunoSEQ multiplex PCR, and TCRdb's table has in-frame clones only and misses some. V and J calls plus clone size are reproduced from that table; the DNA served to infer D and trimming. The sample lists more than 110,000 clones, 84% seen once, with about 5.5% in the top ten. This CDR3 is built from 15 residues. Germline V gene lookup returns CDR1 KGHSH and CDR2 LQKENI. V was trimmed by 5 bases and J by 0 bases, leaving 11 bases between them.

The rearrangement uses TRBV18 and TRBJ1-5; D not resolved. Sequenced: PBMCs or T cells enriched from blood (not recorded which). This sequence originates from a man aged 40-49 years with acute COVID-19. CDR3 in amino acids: CASSANPNSNQPQHF. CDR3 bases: TGTGCCAGCTCAGCCAATCCTAATAGCAATCAGCCCCAGCATTTT. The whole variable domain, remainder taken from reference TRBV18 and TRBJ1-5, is NAGVMQNPRHLVRRRGQEARLRCSPMKGHSHVYWYRQLPEEGLKFMVYLQKENIIDESGMPKERFSAEFPKEGPSILRIQQVVRGDSAAYFCASSANPNSNQPQHFGDGTRLSIL.